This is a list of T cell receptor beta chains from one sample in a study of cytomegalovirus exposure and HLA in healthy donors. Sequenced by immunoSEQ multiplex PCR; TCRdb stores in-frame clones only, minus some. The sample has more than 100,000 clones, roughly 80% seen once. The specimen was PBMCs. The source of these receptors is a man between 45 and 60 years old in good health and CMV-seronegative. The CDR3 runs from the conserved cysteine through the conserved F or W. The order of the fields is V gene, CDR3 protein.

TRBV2 CASTESGGIYEQYF
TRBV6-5 CASSRPGLSRYEQYF
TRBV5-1 CASSFESYPRNYEQYF
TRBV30 CAWSPPPRGGRREKLFF
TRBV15 CATSRGGTLFF
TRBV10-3 CAISEPRIQETQYF
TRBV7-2 CASSLYSQGAAYF
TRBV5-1 CASSLTSTGNTGELFF
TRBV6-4 CASSDSGTMNTGELFF
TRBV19 CASSLETSDSYNEQFF
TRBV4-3 CASSQDWGGDTQYF
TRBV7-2 CASSLAAGYQETQYF
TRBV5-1 CASSPSGGQDTQYF
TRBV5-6 CASSLLRRGNSEAFF
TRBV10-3 CAIRSGSAGGSLGELFF
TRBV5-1 CASSSGGTGNYEQYF
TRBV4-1 CASSQSGTDWADTQYF
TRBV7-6 CASSPALGGSTDTQYF
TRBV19 CASSIFSTNYGYTF
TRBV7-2 CASTKSGQGPDTQYF
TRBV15 CATSRDRRLDGGSYNEQFF
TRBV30 CAWRQGVAYEQYF
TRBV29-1 CSVWSSGGGSYNEQFF
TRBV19 CASSSWDSHPEGNTIYF
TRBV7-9 CASSLEGPQSPLHF
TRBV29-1 CSARTPHYGYTF
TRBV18 CASSPGTGRTEAFF
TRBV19 CASSIVGGLLVYEQYF
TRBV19 CASSIDSGGASNQPQHF
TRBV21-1 CASSKDPQQGVHTEAFF
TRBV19 CASSTGQPGNTIYF
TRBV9 CASSAGHRNTGELFF
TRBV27 CASSPLGGPYEQYF
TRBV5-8 CASSLGGSQPQHF
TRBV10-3 CATRDSNSYEQYF
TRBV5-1 CASSLEGGIGTGELFF
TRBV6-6 CASSYSGGEETQYF
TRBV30 CAWSPQVSQPQHF
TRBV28 CASSLQGAGNQPQHF
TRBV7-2 CASSLYRDRVFDEQFF
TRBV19 CASNRGNTEAFF
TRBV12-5 CASGLGQAAYEQYF
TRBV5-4 CASSPSGGRTYEQYF
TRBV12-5 CASGLAPIGQGLFWPQHF
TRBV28 CASRQGRLTDTQYF
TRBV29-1 CSVRLGTSSEQYF
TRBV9 CASSVEEYEQYF
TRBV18 CASSPGTGDGEQYF
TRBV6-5 CASSWDRGSTGELFF
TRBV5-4 CASSPGQSYEQYF
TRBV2 CASRGTGGFAFF
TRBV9 CASSVGDSGGHEQFF
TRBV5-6 CASSLRRTSGSCEQFF
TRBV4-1 CASSLTGTGNEKLFF